Shown below are 21 T cell receptor beta chains from a single sample sequenced in a study of T cell responses to AZD1222 COVID-19 vaccine. Method: immunoSEQ multiplex PCR; TCRdb's copy keeps in-frame clones and lacks some. The table lists roughly 200,000 clones, 70% to 90% of them singletons. The material sequenced was peripheral blood, taken on day 0 of AZD1222 vaccination. The receptors here all came from an adult in good health.

This clone was seen only a few times. The rearrangement joins TRBV4-3 to TRBJ2-2, with D tentatively TRBD2 (7 bases). The germline V and J ends were trimmed by 8 bases and 5 bases, with 18 bases remaining between them. This CDR3 comprises 15 residues. Germline CDR1 and CDR2: LGHNA and YSLEER. In DNA, the CDR3 is TGCGCCAGCGCCCTGACGGGGGGCAGAACCGGGGAGCTGTTTTTT. This encodes CASALTGGRTGELFF.

The chain joins TRBV6-5 to TRBJ2-2; D is perhaps TRBD1 or TRBD2 (5 bases each). V lost 2 bases to trimming and J lost 2 bases, with 6 bases between them. The CDR3 has 14 amino acids. Germline lookup yields CDR1 MNHEY and CDR2 SVGAGI. The CDR3 region has the DNA TGTGCCAGCAGTTACCGGGGCAACACCGGGGAGCTGTTTTTT. It specifies CASSYRGNTGELFF.

This chain connects TRBV7-2 to TRBJ2-5; D remains unclear. The germline gives CDR1 SGHTA, CDR2 FQGNSA. The V end lost 3 bases, the J end lost 1 base, and 6 bases lay between the germline ends. The CDR3 is 13 amino acids. The CDR3 loop reads CASSLDPQETQYF. In DNA form, the CDR3 reads TGTGCCAGCAGCTTGGATCCCCAAGAGACCCAGTACTTC.

The rearrangement links TRBV15 to TRBJ1-5, with D maybe TRBD1 (5 bases). This CDR3 comprises 18 residues. Germline V gene lookup returns CDR1 LNHNV and CDR2 YYDKDF (reference sequence). Trimming took 0 bases from V and 6 from J, leaving 21 bases between them. The CDR3 sequence is CATSRDLGDWGFPQPQHF. CDR3 coding DNA: TGTGCCACCAGCAGAGATTTGGGTGATTGGGGGTTTCCTCAGCCCCAGCATTTT.

This clone occurred once. The rearrangement uses TRBV9 and TRBJ2-5, with no clear D. CDR1 is SGDLS and CDR2 is YYNGEE in the germline V gene. The CDR3 is 13 amino acids. The germline V and J ends were trimmed by 5 bases and 3 bases, with 11 bases remaining between them. CDR3 sequence (DNA): TGTGCCAGCAGTGCCTCCCAGGAAGAGACCCAGTACTTC. Its translation: CASSASQEETQYF.

The chain links TRBV5-1 to TRBJ1-2; the D is unclear. The CDR3 length is 18 residues. Germline V gene data show CDR1 as SGHRS and CDR2 as YFSETQ. Trimming took off 1 base at V and 0 bases at J, with 19 bases between the two ends. The CDR3 coding sequence is TGCGCCAGCAGCTTGTCTTGGGGAATGGACGGGTCTAACTATGGCTACACCTTC. It codes for CASSLSWGMDGSNYGYTF.

The chain links TRBV5-6 to TRBJ2-1; possible D gene TRBD1, 6 bases. V was cut by 0 bases and J by 5 bases, with 9 bases left in between. This CDR3 is 14 amino acids long. CDR1 is SGHDT and CDR2 is YYEEEE in the germline V gene. CDR3 amino acids: CASSLGQGNNEQFF. The CDR3 DNA sequence: TGTGCCAGCAGCTTGGGCCAGGGGAACAATGAGCAGTTCTTC.

The gene calls are TRBV5-6 and TRBJ1-2; TRBD1 matches 7 bases. The CDR3 is 16 residues long. Germline values: CDR1 SGHDT, CDR2 YYEEEE. Trimming at V came to 2 bases and at J to 7 bases, leaving 14 bases not matched to a gene. This CDR3 is CASSFLDRIGPSGYTF. The CDR3 region has the DNA TGTGCCAGCAGCTTTTTGGACAGGATCGGGCCTAGTGGCTACACCTTC.

The chain joins TRBV28 to TRBJ2-7; 7 bases agree with TRBD1. Germline V gene lookup returns CDR1 MDHEN and CDR2 SYDVKM. CDR3 length: 15 residues. With 6 bases clipped from V and 2 bases from J, the junction kept 10 bases outside the gene matches. DNA of the CDR3: TGTGCCAGCAGAACCGCCAGGGGGATCACCTACGAGCAGTACTTC. Protein product: CASRTARGITYEQYF.

The chain carries TRBV4-3 and TRBJ2-5; 7 bases line up with TRBD1. The CDR3 contains 16 residues. CDR1 LGHNA and CDR2 YSLEER come from the germline V gene. After removal of 1 base from V and 2 bases from J, the junction contained 7 bases not matched to a gene. The CDR3 loop reads CASSQAPRQGQETQYF. CDR3 in DNA: TGCGCCAGCAGCCAAGCCCCCCGACAGGGACAAGAGACCCAGTACTTC.

This chain joins TRBV5-1 and TRBJ1-3; no clear D gene. The V gene lost 2 bases and the J gene lost 4 bases, with 4 bases spanning the gap. The CDR3 length is 12 residues. Germline V gives CDR1 SGHRS, CDR2 YFSETQ. CDR3 region: CASSLPGNTIYF. DNA of the CDR3: TGCGCCAGCAGCTTACCCGGAAACACCATATATTTT.

This clone was detected once. The chain combines TRBV9 with TRBJ1-1; D gene unclear. Germline loops: CDR1 SGDLS, CDR2 YYNGEE. The CDR3 totals 13 residues. Trimming took off 4 bases at V and 1 base at J, with 8 bases between the two ends. This CDR3 is CASSTGTNTEAFF. The CDR3 region has the DNA TGTGCCAGCAGCACCGGAACGAACACTGAAGCTTTCTTT.

V is TRBV6-6 and J is TRBJ2-2; D is ambiguous. V dropped 5 bases and J dropped 7 bases, with 20 bases sitting between them. CDR1 and CDR2 (germline): MNHNY, SVGAGI (reference sequence). The CDR3 totals 16 residues. CDR3 sequence (DNA): TGTGCCAGCAGTCGAAGGGATGTAGTTAGTGGCGGGGAGCTGTTTTTT. Residues: CASSRRDVVSGGELFF.

The genes are TRBV19 and TRBJ2-7; TRBD2 agrees at 9 bases. Trimming removed 5 bases from V and 3 bases from J; junction bases left unmatched: 8. This CDR3 comprises 15 residues. Germline V gene data show CDR1 as LNHDA and CDR2 as SQIVND (reference sequence). The chain's CDR3 is CASSAGGSGGYEQYF. In DNA form, the CDR3 reads TGTGCCAGTAGTGCCGGTGGTAGCGGGGGCTACGAGCAGTACTTC.

This clone was found a few times. The chain combines TRBV30 with TRBJ1-2, with D unresolved. The CDR3 runs to 14 residues. CDR1 is GTSNPN and CDR2 is SVGIG in the germline V gene (reference sequence). V was trimmed by 1 base and J by 5 bases, leaving 14 bases between them. The DNA of the CDR3 is TGTGCCTGGAGTGAGGGTAGGGTAGGGTATGGCTACACCTTC. This translates into CAWSEGRVGYGYTF.

This chain uses TRBV10-3 with TRBJ2-3, with D hard to call. From germline, CDR1 is ENHRY and CDR2 SYGVKD. V was pared by 3 bases and J by 4 bases, with 5 bases between. CDR3 length: 12 amino acids. CDR3 sequence (DNA): TGTGCCATCAGTGAAGCCGCAGATACGCAGTATTTT. Its protein is CAISEAADTQYF.

The chain links TRBV14 to TRBJ2-3; possible D gene TRBD2, 5 bases. CDR1 is SGHDN and CDR2 is FVKESK in the germline V gene. Deletions cut 0 bases from V and 1 base from J, with 17 bases between. The CDR3 consists of 18 residues. The CDR3 sequence: CASSQDLGQARGTDTQYF. The DNA of the CDR3 is TGTGCCAGCAGCCAAGATCTCGGGCAGGCGAGGGGCACAGATACGCAGTATTTT.

The chain employs TRBV30 and TRBJ2-3; D is possibly TRBD2 (5 bases). Germline V lookup: CDR1 GTSNPN, CDR2 SVGIG (reference sequence). V was shortened by 0 bases and J by 5 bases, with 9 bases between the two germline ends. This CDR3 has 13 amino acids. The CDR3 protein is CAWSVLGLDTQYF. The CDR3, as DNA: TGTGCCTGGAGTGTACTAGGCTTAGATACGCAGTATTTT.

The J gene is TRBJ2-7, the V gene TRBV7-6; a possible D gene is TRBD2 (5 bases). Germline V gene sequence: CDR1 SGHVS, CDR2 FNYEAQ. V was cut by 1 base and J by 9 bases, with 13 bases left in between. This CDR3 has 13 residues. CDR3 protein: CASSLETYGGQYF. CDR3 bases: TGTGCCAGCAGCTTAGAGACCTACGGAGGGCAGTACTTC.

The V gene is TRBV7-2, the J gene TRBJ1-2, with a tentative D call TRBD1 (6 bases). V was shortened by 5 bases and J by 4 bases, with 23 bases between the two germline ends. The CDR3 is 17 residues long. Per germline, CDR1 SGHTA and CDR2 FQGNSA. CDR3 in DNA: TGTGCCAGCAGCCACTTTCGCAGGGGCGTACCTGGCTATGGCTACACCTTC. It codes for CASSHFRRGVPGYGYTF.

The J gene is TRBJ1-5, the V gene TRBV12-5, with D hard to call. The ends were cut back, 1 base at V and 9 bases at J, with 13 bases in the middle. CDR1 and CDR2 (germline): LGHNT, FRNRAP. This CDR3 has 14 residues. The CDR3 sequence: CASGLGGHGRPQHF. Written as DNA, the CDR3 is TGTGCTAGTGGTTTGGGCGGCCATGGGAGGCCCCAGCATTTT. Full variable domain (remainder filled in from reference TRBV12-5 and TRBJ1-5): DARVTQTPRHKVTEMGQEVTMRCQPILGHNTVFWYRQTMMQGLELLAYFRNRAPLDDSGMPKDRFSAEMPDATLATLKIQPSEPRDSAVYFCASGLGGHGRPQHFGDGTRLSIL.